These 24 T cell receptor beta chains were sequenced from one sample in a study of T cells in Graves' hyperthyroidism and ophthalmopathy. Amplification of TCR beta CDR3 regions used RNA as the template. A first-round RT-PCR of the TCR CDR3 used the HTBI primer set. TCRdb processed the multiplex PCR reads anew with MiXCR; each CDR3 protein has one entry. Of hundreds of thousands of distinct CDR3 sequences in the sample, less than 25% were seen once. Material: blood. The receptor set was obtained from a man in his thirties or forties with Graves' ophthalmopathy.

This clonotype was detected ten times or more. V is TRBV10-3 and J is TRBJ2-7; 7 bases map to TRBD2. Germline V CDR1 and CDR2: ENHRY, SYGVKD. With 6 bases clipped from V and 0 bases from J, the junction kept 5 bases outside the gene matches. The CDR3 has 14 amino acids. The CDR3 nucleotides read TGTGCCATCAGGCTAGCGGATAGCTCCTACGAGCAGTACTTC. Residues: CAIRLADSSYEQYF.

This clonotype was seen more than once but under ten times. V gene TRBV6-1 combines with J gene TRBJ1-5, with TRBD1 as a possible D gene (5 bases). V lost 7 bases and J lost 4, with 23 bases in between. The CDR3 covers 17 residues. The germline gives CDR1 MNHNS, CDR2 SASEGT. The CDR3 is CASIPGGGRIWNQPQHF. In nucleotides, the CDR3 is TGTGCCAGCATACCGGGGGGGGGGAGGATTTGGAATCAGCCCCAGCATTTT.

This clonotype came up a few times. V and J are TRBV20-1 and TRBJ2-7; D might be TRBD2 (5 bases). The V end was cut by 4 bases, the J end by 4 bases, with 11 bases between. The germline CDR1 and CDR2 sequences are DFQATT and SNEGSKA (reference sequence). The CDR3 has 12 amino acids. Here the CDR3 DNA reads TGCAGTGCTAAAGGACCGGGGTACGAGCAGTACTTC. It translates to CSAKGPGYEQYF.

V gene TRBV10-3 combines with J gene TRBJ2-2, with 7 bases lining up with TRBD2. V was clipped by 3 bases and J by 0 bases; unmatched bases: 7. Germline loops: CDR1 ENHRY, CDR2 SYGVKD. The CDR3 runs to 17 residues. CDR3 DNA: TGTGCCATCAGTGATGAGACTAGCCAGCCGAACACCGGGGAGCTGTTTTTT. It codes for CAISDETSQPNTGELFF.

This clonotype was counted ten times or more. The rearrangement uses TRBV7-2 and TRBJ2-7; no firm D call. Trimming removed 4 bases at V and 2 bases at J, with 15 bases between. This CDR3 contains 15 residues. CDR1 is SGHTA, CDR2 FQGNSA, per germline. The CDR3 is CASSSIGLNPYEQYF. The CDR3 DNA sequence: TGTGCCAGCAGCTCAATAGGGCTGAATCCCTACGAGCAGTACTTC.

This clonotype was counted a few times. The gene calls are TRBV20-1 and TRBJ1-1; TRBD1 might be the D (5 bases). This CDR3 contains 12 residues. Germline V gene data show CDR1 as DFQATT and CDR2 as SNEGSKA (reference sequence). The V end lost 3 bases, the J end lost 4 bases, and 9 bases lay between the germline ends. CDR3 bases: TGCAGTGCTAGTGATGGGGGCACTGAAGCTTTCTTT. It encodes CSASDGGTEAFF.

This clonotype showed up just a few times. The V and J genes are TRBV5-1 and TRBJ1-2; TRBD1 matches 8 bases. CDR1 and CDR2 (germline): SGHRS, YFSETQ. The V and J ends lost 4 bases and 4 bases, in that order; junction bases with no gene match: 6. The CDR3 runs 14 residues. The CDR3: CASSPGQEGYGYTF. The CDR3 bases are TGCGCCAGCAGCCCGGGACAGGAGGGCTATGGCTACACCTTC.

The chain is built from TRBV2 and TRBJ2-1; maybe TRBD1 (6 bases). The germline V gene has CDR1 SNHLY and CDR2 FYNNEI. Between the trimmed V and J ends, which lost 8 bases and 5 bases, there was a span of 7 bases. CDR3 length: 11 residues. This CDR3 is CASGQHNEQFF. CDR3 DNA sequence: TGTGCCAGCGGACAGCACAATGAGCAGTTCTTC.

The chain links TRBV10-3 to TRBJ2-1, with 7 bases matching TRBD2. Germline CDR1 is ENHRY and CDR2 is SYGVKD. CDR3 size: 15 residues. The trim removed 0 bases at V and 9 bases at J, leaving 8 bases unmatched. The chain's CDR3 is CAISESRTRITEQFF. As DNA, the CDR3 is TGTGCCATCAGTGAGTCAAGGACTAGAATAACTGAGCAGTTCTTC.

This clonotype has more than one count but fewer than ten. This chain connects TRBV4-1 to TRBJ1-3, with D possibly TRBD1 on 6 matching bases. The V end lost 1 base, the J end lost 0 bases, and 16 bases lay between the germline ends. Per the germline V gene, CDR1 is MGHRA and CDR2 is YSYEKL. The CDR3 spans 18 residues. CDR3 nucleotide sequence: TGCGCCAGCAGCCAAGTTGCCGAAACAGGGATCTCTGGAAACACCATATATTTT. Protein product: CASSQVAETGISGNTIYF.

The chain has TRBV6-2 or TRBV6-3 and TRBJ2-7; 7 bases line up with TRBD1. J gave up 1 base and V 6 bases, and 9 bases lay outside the gene matches. Germline lookup yields CDR1 MNHEY and CDR2 SVGEGT. CDR3 length: 15 amino acids. The CDR3 bases are TGTGCCAGCAGAAAAGACAGGGCCACTTCCTACGAGCAGTACTTC. Translating gives CASRKDRATSYEQYF.

This clonotype was seen many times. This chain joins TRBV20-1 and TRBJ1-2, with TRBD1 identical over 10 bases. V dropped 1 base and J dropped 4; count of bases not matched to a gene: 6. Germline-derived CDR1 and CDR2 are DFQATT and SNEGSKA (reference sequence). The CDR3 extends over 15 amino acids. CDR3 sequence (DNA): TGCAGTGCTAGAGGGGGGGACAGGGGCTTCTATGGCTACACCTTC. It specifies CSARGGDRGFYGYTF.

The chain uses TRBV30 and TRBJ2-1; 10 bases line up with TRBD2. Trimming at V came to 5 bases and at J to 5 bases, leaving 3 bases not matched to a gene. Germline CDR1 GTSNPN, CDR2 SVGIG (reference sequence). The CDR3 contains 13 residues. The CDR3 reads CAWERGGDNEQFF. The DNA for the CDR3 is TGTGCCTGGGAGCGGGGGGGGGACAATGAGCAGTTCTTC.

This clonotype has a count of ten or more. The chain links TRBV11-2 to TRBJ1-3; no clear D gene. V was shortened by 1 base and J by 4 bases, with 5 bases between the two germline ends. CDR1 is SGHAT and CDR2 is FQNNGV in the germline V gene. The CDR3 runs to 13 residues. The CDR3 DNA follows: TGTGCCAGCAGCTTAGTCCGGGGAAACACCATATATTTT. Residues: CASSLVRGNTIYF.

At least ten counts were recorded for this clonotype. V gene TRBV11-2 combines with J gene TRBJ2-7, with D unresolved. V lost 1 base and J lost 6, with 10 bases in between. CDR3 length equals 13 residues. In germline, CDR1 is SGHAT, CDR2 FQNNGV. The DNA of the CDR3 is TGTGCCAGCAGCTTAGGTCTCACGGGCGAGCAGTACTTC. Translation gives CASSLGLTGEQYF.

The rearrangement joins TRBV28 to TRBJ2-1, with TRBD1 as a possible D gene (6 bases). V was cut by 7 bases and J by 5 bases, with 15 bases left in between. The CDR3 is made up of 14 amino acids. The V gene's germline CDR1 is MDHEN and CDR2 SYDVKM. The CDR3 DNA is TGTGCCAGCACCCAGGGGAGCGGACACAATGAGCAGTTCTTC. Amino acid sequence: CASTQGSGHNEQFF.

The chain is built from TRBV5-1 and TRBJ1-2, with 8 positions matching TRBD1. Germline trimming cut 0 bases from V and 3 bases from J; bases unmatched to any gene: 4. The CDR3 has 15 amino acids. Per the germline V gene, CDR1 is SGHRS and CDR2 is YFSETQ. The CDR3 coding sequence is TGCGCCAGCAGCTTGGTGGACAGGGCGGACTATGGCTACACCTTC. Protein product: CASSLVDRADYGYTF.

The V gene is TRBV5-1, the J gene TRBJ2-3; D gene ambiguous. The CDR3 contains 12 residues. Germline CDR1 reads SGHRS; CDR2 reads YFSETQ. The V and J ends lost 1 base and 6 bases respectively, with 6 bases between them. CDR3 region: CASSLLDDTQYF. CDR3 DNA sequence: TGCGCCAGCAGCTTGTTGGACGATACGCAGTATTTT.

The table lists this clonotype with many counts. The chain couples TRBV7-8 to TRBJ2-7, with no clear D. Germline CDR1 and CDR2: SGHVS and FQNEAQ. V was shortened by 8 bases and J by 6 bases, with 17 bases between the two germline ends. The CDR3 extends over 13 amino acids. The CDR3 protein is CASALGPLSEQYF. Here the CDR3 DNA reads TGTGCCAGCGCCCTAGGACCGCTAAGCGAGCAGTACTTC.

This clonotype was seen more than once but under ten times. V usage is TRBV2 and J usage is TRBJ1-5, with a weak D call TRBD1 (6 bases). CDR1 SNHLY and CDR2 FYNNEI come from the germline V gene. Between the trimmed V and J ends, which lost 3 bases and 6 bases, there was a span of 12 bases. This CDR3 spans 14 amino acids. The CDR3 DNA sequence: TGTGCCAGCAGTGATACAGGGATCAGTCAGCCCCAGCATTTT. Translation gives CASSDTGISQPQHF.

This clonotype was counted a few times. The V call is TRBV6-1, the J call TRBJ2-2, with D tentatively TRBD1 (6 bases). The CDR3 has 16 amino acids. Trimming took off 6 bases at V and 1 base at J, with 15 bases between the two ends. Germline loops: CDR1 MNHNS, CDR2 SASEGT. The chain's CDR3 is CASSRLQGMNTGELFF. The CDR3 DNA sequence: TGTGCCAGCAGCCGGCTGCAGGGGATGAACACCGGGGAGCTGTTTTTT.

Many counts were recorded for this clonotype. The V and J genes are TRBV28 and TRBJ1-6; the match to TRBD1 covers 9 bases. In germline, CDR1 is MDHEN, CDR2 SYDVKM. V shed 7 bases, J shed 4 bases, and the junction held 5 bases outside the gene matches. The CDR3 is 15 residues long. CDR3 protein: CASIHGTGYNSPLHF. The DNA for the CDR3 is TGTGCCAGCATCCACGGGACAGGGTATAATTCACCCCTCCACTTT.

This sequence joins TRBV5-4 and TRBJ1-3; D gene ambiguous. The germline CDR1 and CDR2 sequences are SGHNT and YYREEE (reference sequence). CDR3 size: 16 residues. V was shortened by 1 base and J by 0 bases, with 11 bases between the two germline ends. CDR3 protein: CASSLTALSSGNTIYF. In DNA, the CDR3 is TGTGCCAGCAGCTTGACCGCACTGTCCTCTGGAAACACCATATATTTT.

This clonotype occurred many times. This chain uses TRBV7-9 with TRBJ2-3; the match to TRBD2 covers 8 bases. V lost 8 bases and J lost 3; bases outside the gene matches: 7. Germline CDR1 and CDR2: SEHNR and FQNEAQ (reference sequence). The CDR3 is made up of 14 amino acids. The CDR3 nucleotides read TGTGCCAGCCCGCGGGAGGAGGGGACAGATACGCAGTATTTT. This sequence encodes CASPREEGTDTQYF.